This T cell receptor (beta chain) was identified during a study of T cell responses to AZD1222 COVID-19 vaccine (dated by TCRdb to about 2021). For context, the study as a whole: A total of 233 trial participants underwent TCR sequencing, of whom 207 received two doses of AZD1222 and 26 received two doses of the MenACWY control vaccine. Trial participants were enrolled by age into 18-55, 56-69 and 70-plus year subgroups, with around 150, 28 and 57 TCR-sequenced participants respectively.

In the germline V gene, CDR1 corresponds to ENHRY and CDR2 to SYGVKD. From the cysteine through the phenylalanine, the CDR3 covers 17 amino acids. This entry keeps only the CDR3 DNA: 51 bases, framed from base 1. V lost 2 bases and J lost 3 bases, and the count of bases not matched to a germline gene is 2. The paper's findings and limits, for the study overall: In the small 56-69-year group, the increase in depth fell short of significance, most likely because of low power. Participants were mostly white British and included more females than males, and it was suggested by the authors that clonal diversity may have been underestimated. Spike-specific TCR breadth and depth rose significantly after two AZD1222 doses compared with day 0 and with MenACWY recipients. The vaccine-associated CD4 TCRs covered the entire spike protein, and the dominant responses fell in regions 160-218 and 743-854. Nearly half of unique spike-specific TCRs reportedly recognized epitopes outside regions mutated in the B.1.351 and B.1.1.7 variants. Only six AZD1222 recipients were SARS-CoV-2 seropositive at baseline, limiting conclusions about previously exposed vaccinees. Because no samples from the day 14 peak response were available, repertoires could be characterized only after the peak T cell response.

A note on this clone: Its specific antigen is unknown. One base away there is no much larger clone; base qualities are not given.

The CDR3 regions of human TCRbeta chains were subjected to immunosequencing. As for the original processing: TCRs in the repertoires were compared against a reference library of SARS-CoV-2-specific TCRs that had been generated with the MIRA antigen-specificity platform. Breadth meant the fraction of unique TCRs that were SARS-CoV-2-associated, whereas depth meant the fraction of total T cells that were SARS-CoV-2-associated. Each spike-specific TCR was assigned to its reactive spike region and to a CD4 or CD8 class using the MIRA data. Log10-transformed breadth and depth values were compared by one-way ANOVA with Sidak's multiple comparisons tests. Not all clones reach the TCRdb copy of this immuneACCESS table, which keeps in-frame sequences only. Checked studies attribute under half of the gap to unresolved V genes and leave the rest unexplained. That table supplies the V and J calls and clone size; D and trimming were determined from the DNA. This sample is represented by about 59,000 clones; about 88% of them were singletons. The biggest ten clones account for 5% to 6.5% of the sample.

Per the publication, the time point label means: about 28 days (+/-7) after the second vaccine dose. AZD1222 recipients with second doses at about 4 weeks or about 12 weeks were pooled, because spike-specific TCR depth and breadth did not differ between schedules. Vaccinee samples came from UK trials COV001 and COV002, including a single-blind randomized controlled phase 2/3 trial of AZD1222 (ChAdOx1 nCoV-19) in healthy adults. For TCRbeta chain sequencing, PBMC samples from trial participants were taken at day 0 and at day 28 after the second dose. The receptor chain draws on TRBV10-3 and TRBJ2-3; TRBD2 matches 16 bases in the middle. The TCR was taken from an adult who received the AZD1222 COVID-19 vaccine. This sample comprised peripheral blood, obtained 28 days after the second AZD1222 dose. The CDR3 region has the sequence CAISEGTSGRGTDTQYF. The DNA is as follows: TGTGCCATCAGTGAGGGGACTAGCGGGAGGGGGACAGATACGCAGTATTTT.